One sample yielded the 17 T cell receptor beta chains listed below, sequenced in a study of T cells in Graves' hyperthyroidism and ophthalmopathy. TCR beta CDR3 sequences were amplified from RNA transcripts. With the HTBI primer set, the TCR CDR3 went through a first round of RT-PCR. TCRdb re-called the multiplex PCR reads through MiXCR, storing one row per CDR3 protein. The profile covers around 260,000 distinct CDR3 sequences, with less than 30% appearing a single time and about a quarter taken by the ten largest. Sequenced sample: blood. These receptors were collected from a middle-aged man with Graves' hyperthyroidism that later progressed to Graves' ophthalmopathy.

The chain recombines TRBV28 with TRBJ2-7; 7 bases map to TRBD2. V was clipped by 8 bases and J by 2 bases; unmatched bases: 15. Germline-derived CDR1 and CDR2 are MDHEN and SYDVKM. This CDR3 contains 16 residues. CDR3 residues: CASRSLLSGTPYEQYF. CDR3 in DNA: TGTGCCAGCCGGAGTCTTCTCAGCGGGACCCCCTACGAGCAGTACTTC.

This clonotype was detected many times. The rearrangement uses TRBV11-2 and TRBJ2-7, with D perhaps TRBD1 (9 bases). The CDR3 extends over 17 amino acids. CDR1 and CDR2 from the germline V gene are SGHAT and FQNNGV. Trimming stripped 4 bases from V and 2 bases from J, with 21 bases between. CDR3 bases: TGTGCCAGCAGCTCGACAGGGGGAATAGCGGGGCCCTACGAGCAGTACTTC. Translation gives CASSSTGGIAGPYEQYF.

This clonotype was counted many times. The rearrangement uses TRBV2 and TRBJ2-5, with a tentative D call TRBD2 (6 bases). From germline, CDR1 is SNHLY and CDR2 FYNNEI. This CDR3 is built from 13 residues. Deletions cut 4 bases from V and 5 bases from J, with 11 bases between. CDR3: CASSVEGRETQYF. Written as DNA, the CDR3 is TGTGCCAGCAGTGTTGAGGGGAGGGAGACCCAGTACTTC.

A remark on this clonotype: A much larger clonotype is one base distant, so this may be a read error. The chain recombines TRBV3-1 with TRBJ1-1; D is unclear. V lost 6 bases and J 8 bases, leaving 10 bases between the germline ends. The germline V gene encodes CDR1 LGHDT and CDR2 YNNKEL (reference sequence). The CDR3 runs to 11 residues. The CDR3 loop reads CASSQHGEAFF. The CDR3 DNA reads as TGTGCCAGCAGTCAACATGGGGAAGCTTTCTTT.

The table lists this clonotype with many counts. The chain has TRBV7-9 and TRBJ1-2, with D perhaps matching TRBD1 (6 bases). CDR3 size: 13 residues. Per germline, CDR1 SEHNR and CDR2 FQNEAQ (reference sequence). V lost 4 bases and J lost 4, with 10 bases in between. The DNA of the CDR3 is TGTGCCAGCAGCTCTCGGACAGTCTATGGCTACACCTTC. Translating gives CASSSRTVYGYTF. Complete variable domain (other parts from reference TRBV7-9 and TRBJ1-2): DTGVSQNPRHKITKRGQNVTFRCDPISEHNRLYWYRQTLGQGPEFLTYFQNEAQLEKSRLLSDRFSAERPKGSFSTLEIQRTEQGDSAMYLCASSSRTVYGYTFGSGTRLTVV.

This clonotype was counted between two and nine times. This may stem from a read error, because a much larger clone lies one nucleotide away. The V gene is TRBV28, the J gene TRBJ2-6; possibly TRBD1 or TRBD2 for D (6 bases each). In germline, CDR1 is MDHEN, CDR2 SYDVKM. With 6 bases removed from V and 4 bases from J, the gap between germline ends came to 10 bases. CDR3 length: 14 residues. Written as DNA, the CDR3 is TGTGCCAGCAGACGGGGGCCCGGGGCCAACGTCCTGACTTTC. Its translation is CASRRGPGANVLTF.

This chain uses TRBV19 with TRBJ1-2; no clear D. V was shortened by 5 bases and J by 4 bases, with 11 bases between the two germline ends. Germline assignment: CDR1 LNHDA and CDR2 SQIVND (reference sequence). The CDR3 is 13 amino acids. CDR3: CASSVQLSYGYTF. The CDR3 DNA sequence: TGTGCCAGTAGTGTCCAGTTATCCTATGGCTACACCTTC.

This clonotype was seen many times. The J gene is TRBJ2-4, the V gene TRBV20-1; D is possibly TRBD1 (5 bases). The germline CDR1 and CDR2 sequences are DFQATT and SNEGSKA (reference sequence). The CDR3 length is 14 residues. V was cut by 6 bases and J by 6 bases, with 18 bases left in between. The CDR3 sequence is CSAKLVDQGNIQYF. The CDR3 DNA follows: TGCAGTGCAAAGCTAGTTGACCAGGGAAACATTCAGTACTTC.

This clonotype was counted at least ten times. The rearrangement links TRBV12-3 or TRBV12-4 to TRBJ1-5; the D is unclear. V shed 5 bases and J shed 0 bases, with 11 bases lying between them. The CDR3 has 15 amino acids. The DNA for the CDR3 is TGTGCCAGCAGTCCCGGACGGAATAGCAATCAGCCCCAGCATTTT. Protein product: CASSPGRNSNQPQHF.

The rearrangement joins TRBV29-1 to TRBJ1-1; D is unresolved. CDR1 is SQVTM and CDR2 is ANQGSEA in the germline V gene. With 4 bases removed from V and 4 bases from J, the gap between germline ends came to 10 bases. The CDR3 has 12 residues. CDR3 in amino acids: CSVVPGSTEAFF. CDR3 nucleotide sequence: TGCAGCGTTGTGCCGGGGAGCACTGAAGCTTTCTTT.

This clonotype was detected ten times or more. The CDR3 is CASSSRTSFYEQYF. The CDR3 coding sequence is TGTGCCAGCAGTTCCAGGACTAGTTTCTACGAGCAGTACTTC. The V call is TRBV27, the J call TRBJ2-7, with 7 bases lining up with TRBD2. V lost 4 bases and J lost 3; bases outside the gene matches: 6. CDR1 and CDR2 (germline): MNHEY, SMNVEV (reference sequence). The CDR3 is made up of 14 amino acids.

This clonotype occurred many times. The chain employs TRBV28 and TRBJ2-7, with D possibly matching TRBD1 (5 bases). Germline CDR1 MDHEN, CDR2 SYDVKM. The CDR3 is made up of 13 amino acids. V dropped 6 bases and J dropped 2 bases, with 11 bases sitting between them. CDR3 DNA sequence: TGTGCCAGCAGAGGGGCCGCTACCTACGAGCAGTACTTC. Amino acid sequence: CASRGAATYEQYF.

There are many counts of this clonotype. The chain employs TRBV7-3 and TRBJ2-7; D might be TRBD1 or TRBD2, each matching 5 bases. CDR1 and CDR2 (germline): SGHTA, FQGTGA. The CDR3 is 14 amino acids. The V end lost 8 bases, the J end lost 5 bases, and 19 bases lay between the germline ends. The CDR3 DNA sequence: TGTGCCAGCCGAGGGACGGATTTGTTGAACGAGCAGTACTTC. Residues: CASRGTDLLNEQYF.

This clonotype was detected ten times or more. CDR3 in amino acids: CASRLYPTPSGGSGNTIYF. The CDR3 DNA sequence: TGCGCCAGCAGACTTTACCCTACTCCCTCGGGCGGTTCTGGAAACACCATATATTTT. This rearrangement joins TRBV4-1 to TRBJ1-3, with D hard to call. The V end was cut by 6 bases, the J end by 1 base, with 25 bases between. Per the germline V gene, CDR1 is MGHRA and CDR2 is YSYEKL. The CDR3 has 19 residues.

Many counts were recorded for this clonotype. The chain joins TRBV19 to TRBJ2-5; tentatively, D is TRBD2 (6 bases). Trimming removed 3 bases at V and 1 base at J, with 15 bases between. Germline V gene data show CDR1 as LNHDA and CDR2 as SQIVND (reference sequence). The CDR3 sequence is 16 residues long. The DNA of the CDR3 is TGTGCCAGTAGTATGCGGGGCACTAGCTTCCAAGAGACCCAGTACTTC. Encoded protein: CASSMRGTSFQETQYF.

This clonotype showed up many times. The CDR3 sequence: CSARSNTGELFF. The CDR3 DNA sequence: TGCAGTGCTAGGTCGAACACCGGGGAGCTGTTTTTT. V gene TRBV20-1 combines with J gene TRBJ2-2, with unresolved D. Germline values: CDR1 DFQATT, CDR2 SNEGSKA (reference sequence). V lost 3 bases to trimming and J lost 0 bases, with 2 bases between them. The CDR3 spans 12 residues.

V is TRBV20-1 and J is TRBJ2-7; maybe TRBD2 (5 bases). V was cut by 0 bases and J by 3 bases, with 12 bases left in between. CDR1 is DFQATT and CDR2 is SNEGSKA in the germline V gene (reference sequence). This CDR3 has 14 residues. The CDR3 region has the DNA TGCAGTGCTAGAGATTCGAGGGCTATCTACGAGCAGTACTTC. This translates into CSARDSRAIYEQYF.